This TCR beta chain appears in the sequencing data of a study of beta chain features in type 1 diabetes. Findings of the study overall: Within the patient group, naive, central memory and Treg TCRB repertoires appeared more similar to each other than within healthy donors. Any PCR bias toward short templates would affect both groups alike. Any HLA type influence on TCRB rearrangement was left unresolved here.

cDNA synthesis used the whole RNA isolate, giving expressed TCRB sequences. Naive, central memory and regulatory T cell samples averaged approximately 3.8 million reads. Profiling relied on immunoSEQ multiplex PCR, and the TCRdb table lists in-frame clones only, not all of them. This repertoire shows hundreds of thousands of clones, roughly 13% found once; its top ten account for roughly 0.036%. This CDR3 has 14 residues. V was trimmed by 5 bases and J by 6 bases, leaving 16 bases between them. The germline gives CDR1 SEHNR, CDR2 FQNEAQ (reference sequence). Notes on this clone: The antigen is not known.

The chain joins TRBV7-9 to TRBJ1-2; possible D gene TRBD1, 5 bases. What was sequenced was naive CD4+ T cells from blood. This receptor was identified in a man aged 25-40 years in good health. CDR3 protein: CASSRNPGRDGYTF. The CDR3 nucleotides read TGTGCCAGCAGCCGGAACCCAGGGAGGGATGGCTACACCTTC.